The 4 T cell receptor beta chains presented below share a single source sample, sequenced in a study of T cell responses to AZD1222 COVID-19 vaccine. The repertoire was sequenced with immunoSEQ multiplex PCR; TCRdb's copy has only in-frame clones and lacks some. The table lists about 140,000 clones, 80% to 95% of them singletons. Source: peripheral blood, taken on day 0 of AZD1222 vaccination. Source of these receptors: an adult in good health.

The V gene is TRBV7-2, the J gene TRBJ2-7; 8 positions agree with TRBD2. CDR3 length: 18 residues. Unmatched junction bases numbered 15, after V lost 4 bases and J lost 1 base. Germline V gives CDR1 SGHTA, CDR2 FQGNSA. CDR3 DNA sequence: TGTGCCAGCAGCTCGAGTTCCGGAGCGGGGGCGAATTCCTACGAGCAGTACTTC. Protein: CASSSSSGAGANSYEQYF.

The rearrangement uses TRBV10-2 and TRBJ1-1; D may be TRBD1 (5 bases). V was clipped by 8 bases and J by 1 base, with 14 bases between them. CDR1 WSHSY and CDR2 SAAADI come from the germline V gene. This CDR3 is 14 amino acids long. The CDR3 DNA sequence: TGCGCCAGCGACAAGCGACAGAAGAACACTGAAGCTTTCTTT. Its translation: CASDKRQKNTEAFF.

V gene TRBV28 combines with J gene TRBJ2-1; no clear D gene. V was pared by 5 bases and J by 0 bases, with 5 bases between. Germline CDR1 and CDR2: MDHEN and SYDVKM. The CDR3 contains 13 residues. The CDR3, as DNA: TGTGCCAGCAGTATAAGCTCCTACAATGAGCAGTTCTTC. It yields the protein CASSISSYNEQFF.

J is TRBJ1-1 and V is TRBV19; a weak D match, TRBD1 (5 bases). The CDR3 sequence is 12 residues long. In germline, CDR1 is LNHDA, CDR2 SQIVND (reference sequence). V lost 6 bases, J lost 3 bases, and 8 bases lay in between. The CDR3 DNA is TGTGCCAGTAGGGGGCCCTACACTGAAGCTTTCTTT. Protein product: CASRGPYTEAFF.